The 13 T cell receptor beta chains listed next were all sequenced from one sample in a study of memory CD4+ T cells and cytomegalovirus serostatus. Data came from immunoSEQ multiplex PCR; TCRdb stores just in-frame clones and leaves some out. The table shows about 50,000 clones, with around 80% occurring only once. The sort gate was single viable CD3+CD4+CD8-CD45RO+ cells for memory CD4+ T cells. Sequenced material: memory CD4+ T cells from blood. These receptors came from an adult in good health and CMV-seronegative.

The chain is built from TRBV9 and TRBJ2-5, with unresolved D. From germline, CDR1 is SGDLS and CDR2 YYNGEE. The V gene lost 3 bases and the J gene lost 5 bases, with 20 bases spanning the gap. The CDR3 has 16 residues. CDR3 sequence (DNA): TGTGCCAGCAGCGAAAGGAGTGGCAGCCTCAGGGAGACCCAGTACTTC. Amino acid sequence: CASSERSGSLRETQYF.

The genes are TRBV2 and TRBJ1-2, with a possible D match to TRBD1 (6 bases). With 6 bases removed from V and 3 bases from J, the gap between germline ends came to 14 bases. This CDR3 spans 14 amino acids. Germline CDR1 and CDR2: SNHLY and FYNNEI. DNA for the CDR3: TGTGCCAGCAGAGGGGGGCGCGGGTACTATGGCTACACCTTC. Translated, it gives CASRGGRGYYGYTF.

This clone was detected a few times. V is TRBV4-1 and J is TRBJ1-6; tentative D call: TRBD1 (6 bases). The ends were cut back, 1 base at V and 10 bases at J, with 14 bases in the middle. This CDR3 spans 15 amino acids. CDR1 is MGHRA, CDR2 YSYEKL, per germline. Here the CDR3 reads CASSQVTGYESPLHF. CDR3 nucleotide sequence: TGCGCCAGCAGCCAAGTTACAGGGTATGAATCACCCCTCCACTTT.

The chain is built from TRBV19 and TRBJ2-5; TRBD1 agrees at 8 bases. This CDR3 contains 13 residues. The germline V gene has CDR1 LNHDA and CDR2 SQIVND (reference sequence). The V and J ends lost 6 bases and 7 bases, in that order; junction bases with no gene match: 7. Written as DNA, the CDR3 is TGTGCCAGTAGCGTGACAGGGGCCGGGACCCAGTACTTC. Translated: CASSVTGAGTQYF.

The table lists this clone with a count of one. This chain links TRBV12-1 with TRBJ1-1; the table's D call TRBD1 went unverified against the DNA. TRBV12-1 is described as a pseudogene. CDR3 length: 15 amino acids. This chain's CDR3 is CASSRDRVRGTEAFF. The CDR3 DNA follows: TGTGCCAGCAGTCGGGACAGGGTGAGAGGCACTGAAGCTTTCTTT.

This sequence joins TRBV2 and TRBJ2-7; 9 positions agree with TRBD1. The junction had 12 bases not matched to a gene; V was cut back by 0 bases and J by 9 bases. From germline, CDR1 is SNHLY and CDR2 FYNNEI. The CDR3 spans 16 residues. The CDR3 DNA reads as TGTGCCAGCAGTGAAGCCCTCTCCGGGACAGGGAGTGGGCAGTACTTC. Translating gives CASSEALSGTGSGQYF. Looking up the rest from reference TRBV2 and TRBJ2-7 gives the full variable domain: EPEVTQTPSHQVTQMGQEVILRCVPISNHLYFYWYRQILGQKVEFLVSFYNNEISEKSEIFDDQFSVERPDGSNFTLKIRSTKLEDSAMYFCASSEALSGTGSGQYFGPGTRLTVT.

This clone appeared a few times. The genes are TRBV11-2 and TRBJ2-7; 7 bases line up with TRBD1. This CDR3 is 14 amino acids long. With 4 bases clipped from V and 6 bases from J, the junction kept 9 bases outside the gene matches. Germline values: CDR1 SGHAT, CDR2 FQNNGV. The CDR3, as DNA: TGTGCCAGCAGCTCCGTGACAGGGTCCCTCGAGCAGTACTTC. It translates to CASSSVTGSLEQYF.

The chain links TRBV4-1 to TRBJ2-1; 14 nucleotides align to TRBD2. The CDR3 has 17 residues. The germline gives CDR1 MGHRA, CDR2 YSYEKL. J was trimmed by 5 bases and V by 2 bases; bases with no gene match: 5. CDR3 region: CASSQIGGLAGDNEQFF. The CDR3 DNA reads TGCGCCAGCAGCCAAATCGGGGGACTAGCGGGAGACAATGAGCAGTTCTTC.

The chain carries TRBV6-4 and TRBJ2-3; a possible D gene is TRBD1 (5 bases). This CDR3 has 14 amino acids. Trimming removed 4 bases from V and 1 base from J, with 9 bases in between. Germline CDR1 and CDR2: MRHNA and SNTAGT. The CDR3 is CASSAKGGTDTQYF. DNA for the CDR3: TGTGCCAGCAGTGCGAAAGGGGGCACAGATACGCAGTATTTT.

The chain joins TRBV25-1 to TRBJ2-2, with a tentative D call TRBD1 (5 bases). The germline V and J ends were trimmed by 3 bases and 2 bases, with 10 bases remaining between them. CDR1 is MGHDK, CDR2 SYGVNS, per germline. This CDR3 comprises 15 residues. For the CDR3, the DNA is TGTGCCAGCAGTGACCCCGGACACAACACCGGGGAGCTGTTTTTT. Protein sequence: CASSDPGHNTGELFF.

J is TRBJ2-5 and V is TRBV2; weak D call: TRBD1 (7 bases). The CDR3 length is 14 residues. V lost 3 bases to trimming and J lost 7 bases, with 15 bases between them. CDR1 is SNHLY, CDR2 FYNNEI, per germline. CDR3: CASSEGQGGATQYF. The DNA for the CDR3 is TGTGCCAGCAGTGAGGGGCAGGGGGGTGCGACCCAGTACTTC.

V is TRBV7-2 and J is TRBJ1-2; TRBD1 matches at 7 bases. Germline CDR1 reads SGHTA; CDR2 reads FQGNSA. V trimming: 4 bases; J trimming: 6 bases; junction bases outside the gene matches: 14. This CDR3 has 16 residues. In DNA form, the CDR3 reads TGTGCCAGCAGCTCGAGACAGGGCGGGGGTTTAAATGGCTACACCTTC. Translating gives CASSSRQGGGLNGYTF.

V gene TRBV6-1 combines with J gene TRBJ2-7; tentative D call: TRBD1 (5 bases). Deletions cut 8 bases from V and 1 base from J, with 15 bases between. Germline V gives CDR1 MNHNS, CDR2 SASEGT. The CDR3 consists of 14 residues. The DNA for the CDR3 is TGTGCCAGCCCCAATACACAGGCGTCCTACGAGCAGTACTTC. This encodes CASPNTQASYEQYF.